The sequence of this T cell receptor (beta chain) was determined in a study of shared clonotypes between healthy human individuals. This was a deep-level run. Clones were read by immunoSEQ multiplex PCR, and TCRdb kept only the in-frame ones, dropping some. The table records over 1.4 million clones, around 97% of them present only once. Findings of the study overall: Generation of non-shared clonotypes was less probable than generation of clonotypes shared by all four donors.

Remarks on this clone: Its antigen remains unknown.

Trimming took 6 bases from V and 6 from J, leaving 12 bases between them. The CDR3 covers 13 residues. From germline, CDR1 is KGHSH and CDR2 LQKENI. From CD4+ cells came CD45RA+ naive and CD45RA-negative memory subsets. The sample comprised naive CD4+ T cells sorted from blood. Subset of the sample: CD45RA+ positively selected. The rearrangement joins TRBV18 to TRBJ1-5; unclear D gene. The source is a man aged 30-40 years in good health. CDR3 protein: CASSPGKTQPQHF. The DNA of the CDR3 is TGTGCCAGCTCCCCCGGGAAAACTCAGCCCCAGCATTTT.